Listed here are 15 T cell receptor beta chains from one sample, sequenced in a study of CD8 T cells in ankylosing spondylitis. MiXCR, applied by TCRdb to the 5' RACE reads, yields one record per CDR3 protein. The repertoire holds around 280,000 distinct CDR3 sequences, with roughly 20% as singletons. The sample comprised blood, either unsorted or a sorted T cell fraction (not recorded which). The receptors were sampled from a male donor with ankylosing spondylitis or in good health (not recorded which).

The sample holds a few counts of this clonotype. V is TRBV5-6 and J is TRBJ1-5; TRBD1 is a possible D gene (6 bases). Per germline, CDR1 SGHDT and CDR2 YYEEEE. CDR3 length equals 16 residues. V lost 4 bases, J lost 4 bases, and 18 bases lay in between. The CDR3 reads CASSQFTGIPNQPQHF. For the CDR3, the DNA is TGTGCCAGCAGCCAATTCACAGGGATTCCTAATCAGCCCCAGCATTTT.

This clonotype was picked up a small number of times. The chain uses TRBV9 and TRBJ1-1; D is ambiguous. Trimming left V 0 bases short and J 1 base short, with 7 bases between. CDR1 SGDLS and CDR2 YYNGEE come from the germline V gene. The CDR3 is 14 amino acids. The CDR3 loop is CASSVVAENTEAFF. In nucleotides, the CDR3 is TGTGCCAGCAGCGTAGTGGCAGAGAACACTGAAGCTTTCTTT.

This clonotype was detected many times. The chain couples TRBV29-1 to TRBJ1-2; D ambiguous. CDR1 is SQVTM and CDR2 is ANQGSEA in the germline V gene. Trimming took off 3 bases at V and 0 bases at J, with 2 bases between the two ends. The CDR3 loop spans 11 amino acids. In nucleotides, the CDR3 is TGCAGCGTTGAGACTAACTATGGCTACACCTTC. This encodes CSVETNYGYTF.

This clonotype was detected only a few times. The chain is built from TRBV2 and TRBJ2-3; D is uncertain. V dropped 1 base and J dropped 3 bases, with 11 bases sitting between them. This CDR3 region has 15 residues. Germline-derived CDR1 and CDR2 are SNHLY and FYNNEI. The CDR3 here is CASSEVVTMTDTQYF. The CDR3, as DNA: TGTGCCAGCAGTGAAGTGGTGACGATGACAGATACGCAGTATTTT. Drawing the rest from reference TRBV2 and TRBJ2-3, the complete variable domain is EPEVTQTPSHQVTQMGQEVILRCVPISNHLYFYWYRQILGQKVEFLVSFYNNEISEKSEIFDDQFSVERPDGSNFTLKIRSTKLEDSAMYFCASSEVVTMTDTQYFGPGTRLTVL.

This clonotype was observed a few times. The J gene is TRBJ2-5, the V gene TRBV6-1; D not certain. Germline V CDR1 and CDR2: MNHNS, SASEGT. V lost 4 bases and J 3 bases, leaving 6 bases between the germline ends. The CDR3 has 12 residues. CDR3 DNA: TGTGCCAGCAGTGGCCCAAAAGAGACCCAGTACTTC. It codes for CASSGPKETQYF.

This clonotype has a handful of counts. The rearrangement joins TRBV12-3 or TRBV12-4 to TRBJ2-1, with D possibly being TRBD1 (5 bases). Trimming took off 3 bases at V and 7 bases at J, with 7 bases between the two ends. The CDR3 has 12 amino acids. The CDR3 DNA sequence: TGTGCCAGCAGTTTCCCAGGGAATGAGCAGTTCTTC. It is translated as CASSFPGNEQFF.

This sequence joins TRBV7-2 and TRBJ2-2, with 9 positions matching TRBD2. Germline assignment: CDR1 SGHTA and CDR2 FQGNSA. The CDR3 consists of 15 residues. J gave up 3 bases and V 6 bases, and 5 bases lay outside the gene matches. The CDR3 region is CASRAGTSYTGELFF. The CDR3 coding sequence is TGTGCCAGCAGGGCCGGGACTAGCTACACCGGGGAGCTGTTTTTT.

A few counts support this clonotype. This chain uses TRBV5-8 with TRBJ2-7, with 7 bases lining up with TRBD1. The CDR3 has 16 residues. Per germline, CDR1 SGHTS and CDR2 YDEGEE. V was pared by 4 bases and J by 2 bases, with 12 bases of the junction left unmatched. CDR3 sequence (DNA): TGTGCCAGCAGCAGACGACAGGGCTCATCTACCTACGAGCAGTACGTC. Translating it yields CASSRRQGSSTYEQYV.

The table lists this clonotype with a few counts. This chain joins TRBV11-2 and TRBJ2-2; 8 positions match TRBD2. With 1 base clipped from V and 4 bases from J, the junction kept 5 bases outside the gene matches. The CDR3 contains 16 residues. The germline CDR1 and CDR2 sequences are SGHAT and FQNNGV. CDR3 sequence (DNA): TGTGCCAGCAGCTTAGGTAGCGGGACGGCCACCGGGGAGCTGTTTTTT. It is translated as CASSLGSGTATGELFF.

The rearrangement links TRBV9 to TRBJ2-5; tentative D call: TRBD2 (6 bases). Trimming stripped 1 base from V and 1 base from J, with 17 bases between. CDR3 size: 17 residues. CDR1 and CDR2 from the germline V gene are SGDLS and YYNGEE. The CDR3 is CASSVPRWGTSQETQYF. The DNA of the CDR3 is TGTGCCAGCAGCGTACCCCGGTGGGGGACTTCCCAAGAGACCCAGTACTTC.

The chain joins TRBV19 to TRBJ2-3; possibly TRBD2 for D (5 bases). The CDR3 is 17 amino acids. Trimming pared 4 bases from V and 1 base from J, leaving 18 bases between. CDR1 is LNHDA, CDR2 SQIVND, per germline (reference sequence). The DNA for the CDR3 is TGTGCCAGTAGTACCCGCCGCCAACTAGAGGGCACAGATACGCAGTATTTT. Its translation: CASSTRRQLEGTDTQYF.

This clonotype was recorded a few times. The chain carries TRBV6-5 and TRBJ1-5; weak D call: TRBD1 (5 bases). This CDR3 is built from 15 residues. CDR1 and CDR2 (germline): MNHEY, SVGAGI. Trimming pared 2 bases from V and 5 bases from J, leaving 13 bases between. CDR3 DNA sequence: TGTGCCAGCAGTTACCGGAGGGGTCAGGATCAGCCCCAGCATTTT. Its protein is CASSYRRGQDQPQHF.

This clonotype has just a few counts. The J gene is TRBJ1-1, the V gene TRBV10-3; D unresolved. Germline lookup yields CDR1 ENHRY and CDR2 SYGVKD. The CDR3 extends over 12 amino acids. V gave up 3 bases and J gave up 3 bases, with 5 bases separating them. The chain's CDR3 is CAISEADTEAFF. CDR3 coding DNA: TGTGCCATCAGTGAAGCGGACACTGAAGCTTTCTTT.

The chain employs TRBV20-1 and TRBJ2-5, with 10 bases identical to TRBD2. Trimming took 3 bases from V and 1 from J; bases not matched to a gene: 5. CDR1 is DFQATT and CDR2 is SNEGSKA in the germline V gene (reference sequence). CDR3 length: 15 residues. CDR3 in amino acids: CSASVAGGIQETQYF. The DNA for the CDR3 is TGCAGTGCTAGCGTAGCGGGAGGTATCCAAGAGACCCAGTACTTC.

The DNA of the CDR3 is TGCGCCAGCAGCCAATCGGGACTAGCGGGAGGCGAAACAGATACGCAGTATTTT. It is translated as CASSQSGLAGGETDTQYF. The rearrangement uses TRBV4-1 and TRBJ2-3, with 15 bases aligning to TRBD2. The V gene end was trimmed by 2 bases and the J gene end by 3 bases; junction bases not matched to a gene: 6. This CDR3 comprises 18 residues. Germline CDR1 MGHRA, CDR2 YSYEKL.